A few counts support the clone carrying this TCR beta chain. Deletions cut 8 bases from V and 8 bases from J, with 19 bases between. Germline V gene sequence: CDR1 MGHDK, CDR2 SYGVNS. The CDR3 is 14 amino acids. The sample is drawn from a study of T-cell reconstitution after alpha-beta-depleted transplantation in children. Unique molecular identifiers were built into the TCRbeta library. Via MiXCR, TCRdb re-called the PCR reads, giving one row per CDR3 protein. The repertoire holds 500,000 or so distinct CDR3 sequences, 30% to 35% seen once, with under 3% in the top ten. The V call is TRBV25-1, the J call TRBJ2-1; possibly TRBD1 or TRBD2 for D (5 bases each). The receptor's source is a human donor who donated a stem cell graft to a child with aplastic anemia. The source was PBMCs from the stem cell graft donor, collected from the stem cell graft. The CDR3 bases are TGTGCCAGCTCCCAGGCTGGGACGGTGGATGAGCAGTTCTTC. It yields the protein CASSQAGTVDEQFF.